This T cell receptor (beta chain) emerged from a study of early T cells in non-severe SARS-CoV-2 infection. Study background: Unpaired chains resulted from sequencing bulk RNA of unsorted whole blood. Study-wide findings and caveats: Clonotype matching in VDJdb favored anti-spike CD8 responses and did not capture private and CD4 specificities.

Researchers tagged individual cDNA molecules with unique molecular identifiers. TCRdb reprocessed the 5' RACE reads with MiXCR, giving one entry per CDR3 protein. The sample holds 25,000 to 35,000 distinct CDR3 sequences, roughly 5.4% seen once. This clonotype was observed many times. Its antigen is still unknown. The V and J ends lost 1 base and 1 base respectively, with 7 bases between them. This CDR3 has 15 amino acids. CDR1 and CDR2 from the germline V gene are LGHDT and YNNKEL (reference sequence). The specimen sequenced was whole blood. This receptor was identified in an adult who was a healthcare worker with PCR-confirmed SARS-CoV-2 infection or an uninfected control (not recorded which). V and J are TRBV3-1 and TRBJ2-2; D not resolved. This CDR3 is CASSQGTVNTGELFF. CDR3 coding DNA: TGTGCCAGCAGCCAAGGGACCGTGAACACCGGGGAGCTGTTTTTT.